This entry is about one TCR beta chain. 5'RACE template switching generated TCR cDNA, adding a universal primer site and UMIs. TCRdb reprocessed the 5' RACE reads via MiXCR and lists one record per CDR3 protein. Of 300,000 or so distinct CDR3 sequences listed, 3% to 4.5% are singletons. This entry comes from a study of T cells after yellow fever vaccination. V was pared by 5 bases and J by 8 bases, with 7 bases of the junction left unmatched. From germline, CDR1 is SEHNR and CDR2 FQNEAQ (reference sequence). The CDR3 sequence is 14 residues long. Specimen: PBMCs, collected 5 days after the yellow fever booster vaccination. The rearrangement uses TRBV7-9 and TRBJ1-4; TRBD1 matches at 8 bases. The sequence was obtained from a man aged 18 to 29 who received the YFV17D yellow fever vaccine. CDR3 sequence: CASSIRQGPEKLFF. The DNA of the CDR3 is TGTGCCAGCAGCATAAGACAGGGGCCGGAAAAACTGTTTTTT.